This T cell receptor (beta chain) was recorded in a study of T cell repertoires in cytomegalovirus infection. Study information: Shared public TCR beta signatures pointed to both CMV infection and a matching HLA type. Study-level points and caveats: HLA-C-restricted CMV-specific TCR beta clonotypes prevailed in the ex vivo response. Cumulative frequency (of public TCR beta family members) identified carriers of CMV plus the relevant HLA.

As concerns this clonotype: No antigen is known for it.

TCRdb reprocessed the reads via MiXCR and lists one record per CDR3 protein. This sample carries 350,000 to 400,000 distinct CDR3 sequences, just under 35% of them seen once, and the ten largest clones take around an eighth. CDR3 size: 15 residues. V lost 5 bases, J lost 4 bases, and 18 bases lay in between. The clonotype originates from a human donor in good health (CMV status not recorded). Some clones in this sample may be carry-over from other donors' samples. The chain is built from TRBV12-3 or TRBV12-4 and TRBJ2-7; unclear D gene. This specimen consisted of cultured PBMCs, obtained from culture after CMV antigen stimulation. CDR3 in amino acids: CASSPVQEFFYEQYF. As DNA, the CDR3 is TGTGCCAGCAGTCCAGTCCAGGAATTTTTTTACGAGCAGTACTTC.